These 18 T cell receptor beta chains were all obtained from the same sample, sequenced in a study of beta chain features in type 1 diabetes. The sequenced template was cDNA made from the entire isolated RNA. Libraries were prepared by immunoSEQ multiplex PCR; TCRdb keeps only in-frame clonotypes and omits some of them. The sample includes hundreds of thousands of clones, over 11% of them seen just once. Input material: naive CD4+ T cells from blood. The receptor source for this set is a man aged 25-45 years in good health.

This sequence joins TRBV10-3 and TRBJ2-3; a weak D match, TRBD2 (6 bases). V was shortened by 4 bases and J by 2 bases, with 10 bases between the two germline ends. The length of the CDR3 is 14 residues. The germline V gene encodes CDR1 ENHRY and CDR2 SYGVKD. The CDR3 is CAISVAGITDTQYF. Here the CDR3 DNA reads TGTGCCATCAGTGTGGCGGGGATCACAGATACGCAGTATTTT.

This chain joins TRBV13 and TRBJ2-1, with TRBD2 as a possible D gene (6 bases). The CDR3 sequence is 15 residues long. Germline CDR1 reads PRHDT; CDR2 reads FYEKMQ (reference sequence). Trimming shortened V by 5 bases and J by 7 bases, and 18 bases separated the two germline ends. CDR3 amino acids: CASSPGLTPGNEQFF. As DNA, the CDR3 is TGTGCCAGCAGCCCGGGACTTACGCCCGGGAATGAGCAGTTCTTC.

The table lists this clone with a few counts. The CDR3 coding sequence is TGCGCCAGCAGCTTGGGCCAGGCGATGGAAAAACTGTTTTTT. Its translation is CASSLGQAMEKLFF. The V gene is TRBV5-1, the J gene TRBJ1-4; D is ambiguous. Germline loops: CDR1 SGHRS, CDR2 YFSETQ. CDR3 length: 14 amino acids. V lost 0 bases to trimming and J lost 8 bases, with 11 bases between them.

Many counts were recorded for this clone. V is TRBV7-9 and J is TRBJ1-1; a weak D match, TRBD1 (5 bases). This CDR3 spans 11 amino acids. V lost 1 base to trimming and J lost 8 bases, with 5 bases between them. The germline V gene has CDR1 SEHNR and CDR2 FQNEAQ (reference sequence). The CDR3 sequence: CASSLDREAFF. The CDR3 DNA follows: TGTGCCAGCAGCTTAGACAGGGAAGCTTTCTTT.

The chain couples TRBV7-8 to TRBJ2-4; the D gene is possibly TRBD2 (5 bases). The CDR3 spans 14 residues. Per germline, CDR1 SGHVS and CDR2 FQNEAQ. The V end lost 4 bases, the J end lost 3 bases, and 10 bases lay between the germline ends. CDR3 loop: CASSSQRDKNIQYF. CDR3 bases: TGTGCCAGCAGCTCACAACGGGACAAAAACATTCAGTACTTC.

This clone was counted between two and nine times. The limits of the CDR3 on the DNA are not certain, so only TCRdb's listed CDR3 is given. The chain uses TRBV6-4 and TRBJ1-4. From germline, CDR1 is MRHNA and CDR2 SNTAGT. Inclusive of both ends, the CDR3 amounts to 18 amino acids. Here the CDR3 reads CASRPQVNPKQLMKNCFF.

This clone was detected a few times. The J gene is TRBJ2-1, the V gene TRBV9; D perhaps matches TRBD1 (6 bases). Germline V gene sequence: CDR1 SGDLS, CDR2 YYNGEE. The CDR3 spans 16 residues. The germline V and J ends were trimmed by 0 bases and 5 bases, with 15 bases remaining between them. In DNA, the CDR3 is TGTGCCAGCAGCGTAGGCAGTACCAGGGGCCACAATGAGCAGTTCTTC. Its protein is CASSVGSTRGHNEQFF.

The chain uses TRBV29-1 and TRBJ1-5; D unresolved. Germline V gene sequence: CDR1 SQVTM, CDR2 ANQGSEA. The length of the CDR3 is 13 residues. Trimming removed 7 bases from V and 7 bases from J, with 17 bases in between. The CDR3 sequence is CSAIPGNSQPQHF. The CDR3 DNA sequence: TGCAGCGCTATACCGGGAAACTCCCAGCCCCAGCATTTT.

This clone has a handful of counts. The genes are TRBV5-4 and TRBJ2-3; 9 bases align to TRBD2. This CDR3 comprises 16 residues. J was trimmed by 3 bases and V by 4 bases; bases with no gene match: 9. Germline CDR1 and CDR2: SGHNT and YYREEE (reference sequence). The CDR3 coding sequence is TGTGCCAGCAGCCTCCGGCGGGGGGGCCCGACAGATACGCAGTATTTT. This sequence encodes CASSLRRGGPTDTQYF.

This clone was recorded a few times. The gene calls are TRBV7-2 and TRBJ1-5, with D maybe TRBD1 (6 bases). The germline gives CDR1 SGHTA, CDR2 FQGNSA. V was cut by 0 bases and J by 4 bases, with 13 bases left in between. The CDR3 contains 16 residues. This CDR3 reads CASSLAGRGVNQPQHF. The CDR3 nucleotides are TGTGCCAGCAGCTTAGCGGGAAGGGGGGTGAATCAGCCCCAGCATTTT.

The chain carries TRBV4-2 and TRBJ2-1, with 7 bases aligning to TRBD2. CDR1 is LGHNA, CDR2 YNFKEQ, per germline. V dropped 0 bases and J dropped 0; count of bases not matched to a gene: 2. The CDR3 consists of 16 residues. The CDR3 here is CASSQDWTSSYNEQFF. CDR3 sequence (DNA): TGTGCCAGCAGCCAAGATTGGACTAGCTCCTACAATGAGCAGTTCTTC.

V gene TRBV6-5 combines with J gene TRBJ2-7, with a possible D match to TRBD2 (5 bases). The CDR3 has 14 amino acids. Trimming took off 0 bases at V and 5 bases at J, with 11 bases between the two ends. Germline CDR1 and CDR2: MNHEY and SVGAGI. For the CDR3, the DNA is TGTGCCAGCAGTTACTCGACTAACCGGCACGAGCAGTACGTC. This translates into CASSYSTNRHEQYV.

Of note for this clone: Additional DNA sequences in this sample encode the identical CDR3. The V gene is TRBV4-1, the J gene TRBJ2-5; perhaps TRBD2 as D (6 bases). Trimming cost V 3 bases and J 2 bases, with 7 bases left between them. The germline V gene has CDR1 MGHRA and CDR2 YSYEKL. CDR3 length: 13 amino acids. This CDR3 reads CASSQGLQETQYF. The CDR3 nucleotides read TGCGCCAGCAGCCAGGGACTGCAAGAGACCCAGTACTTC.

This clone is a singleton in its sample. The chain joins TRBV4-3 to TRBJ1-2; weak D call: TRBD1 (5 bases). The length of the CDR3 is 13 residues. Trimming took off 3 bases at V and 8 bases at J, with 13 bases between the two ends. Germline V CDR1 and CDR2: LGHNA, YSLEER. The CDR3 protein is CASSHLGDSGYTF. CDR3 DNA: TGCGCCAGCAGCCATCTAGGGGATTCCGGCTACACCTTC.

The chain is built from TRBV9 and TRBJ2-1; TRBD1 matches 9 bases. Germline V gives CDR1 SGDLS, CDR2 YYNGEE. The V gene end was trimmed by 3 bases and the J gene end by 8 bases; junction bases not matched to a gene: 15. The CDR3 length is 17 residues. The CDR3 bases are TGTGCCAGCAGCGCGCACAGACAGGGGGTGCGCGTCCATGAGCAGTTCTTC. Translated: CASSAHRQGVRVHEQFF.

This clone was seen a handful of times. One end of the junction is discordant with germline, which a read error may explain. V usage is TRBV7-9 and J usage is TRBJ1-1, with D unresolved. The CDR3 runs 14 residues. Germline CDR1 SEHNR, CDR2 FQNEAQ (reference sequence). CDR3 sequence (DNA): TGTGCCAGCAGCTTGTCAGGTCGGAACGCTGAAGCTTTCTTT. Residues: CASSLSGRNAEAFF.

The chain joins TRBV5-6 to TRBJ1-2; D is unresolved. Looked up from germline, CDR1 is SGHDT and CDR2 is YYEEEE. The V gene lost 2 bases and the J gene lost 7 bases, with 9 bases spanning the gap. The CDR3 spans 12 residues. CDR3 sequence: CASSFSGSGYTF. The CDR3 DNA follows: TGTGCCAGCAGCTTCTCGGGGAGTGGCTACACCTTC.

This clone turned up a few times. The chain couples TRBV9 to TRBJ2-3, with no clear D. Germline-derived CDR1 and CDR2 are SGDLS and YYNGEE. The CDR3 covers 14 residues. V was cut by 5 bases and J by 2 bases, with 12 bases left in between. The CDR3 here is CASSPDALTDTQYF. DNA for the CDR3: TGTGCCAGCAGTCCGGACGCCCTCACAGATACGCAGTATTTT.